The 19 T cell receptor beta chains below all came from one sample that was sequenced in a study of T cell responses to AZD1222 COVID-19 vaccine. Only in-frame clones appear in the TCRdb table, and some are missing; sequencing was by immunoSEQ multiplex PCR. Of roughly 140,000 clones listed, roughly 91% are singletons. The sequences come from peripheral blood, collected on day 0 of AZD1222 vaccination. The receptors shown here come from an adult in good health.

The gene calls are TRBV19 and TRBJ1-2; D perhaps matches TRBD1 (5 bases). This CDR3 is 10 amino acids long. CDR1 is LNHDA and CDR2 is SQIVND in the germline V gene (reference sequence). V was trimmed by 11 bases and J by 8 bases, leaving 12 bases between them. The CDR3 spells CAVRDAGYTF. As DNA, the CDR3 is TGTGCCGTTCGGGACGCCGGCTACACCTTC.

This chain links TRBV19 with TRBJ2-2; TRBD2 matches 11 bases. Germline V gene data show CDR1 as LNHDA and CDR2 as SQIVND (reference sequence). This CDR3 is 16 amino acids long. V lost 7 bases and J lost 4; bases outside the gene matches: 8. CDR3 DNA sequence: TGTGCCAGTACGTCCCTAGCGGGAGGCCCCACCGGGGAGCTGTTTTTT. This encodes CASTSLAGGPTGELFF.

The J gene is TRBJ2-7, the V gene TRBV7-8; D may match TRBD1 or TRBD2 (6 bases each). Trimming removed 2 bases from V and 6 bases from J, with 17 bases in between. CDR3 length equals 15 residues. The germline V gene has CDR1 SGHVS and CDR2 FQNEAQ. The CDR3 coding sequence is TGTGCCAGCAGCTTACAACCGGGGGCAGACCTCGAGCAGTACTTC. This codes for CASSLQPGADLEQYF.

Points on this clone: Different DNA sequences within this sample yield the same CDR3. Here the CDR3 reads CAISESGYEQYF. The CDR3 DNA sequence: TGTGCCATCAGTGAATCTGGGTACGAGCAGTACTTC. This chain uses TRBV10-3 with TRBJ2-7; no definite D call. The CDR3 is 12 amino acids. The V and J ends lost 3 bases and 4 bases respectively, with 7 bases between them. Germline loops: CDR1 ENHRY, CDR2 SYGVKD.

This chain connects TRBV19 to TRBJ2-7; TRBD2 matches at 15 bases. CDR3 length equals 16 residues. Germline V gene lookup returns CDR1 LNHDA and CDR2 SQIVND (reference sequence). The V gene end was trimmed by 6 bases and the J gene end by 7 bases; junction bases not matched to a gene: 10. Written as DNA, the CDR3 is TGTGCCAGTAGCGGACTAGCGGGAGGGAATACAGGGGAGCAGTACTTC. Protein: CASSGLAGGNTGEQYF. Supplemented by reference TRBV19 and TRBJ2-7, the full variable domain reads DGGITQSPKYLFRKEGQNVTLSCEQNLNHDAMYWYRQDPGQGLRLIYYSQIVNDFQKGDIAEGYSVSREKKESFPLTVTSAQKNPTAFYLCASSGLAGGNTGEQYFGPGTRLTVT.

V usage is TRBV2 and J usage is TRBJ2-7; D remains unclear. This CDR3 is 11 amino acids long. CDR1 is SNHLY and CDR2 is FYNNEI in the germline V gene. Trimming stripped 6 bases from V and 9 bases from J, with 12 bases between. The CDR3 bases are TGTGCCAGCAGCGGGCATCTGGGGCAGTACTTC. Translating gives CASSGHLGQYF.

The CDR3 sequence is CASSQDRGKNTEAFF. DNA for the CDR3: TGCGCCAGCAGCCAAGATCGAGGGAAGAACACTGAAGCTTTCTTT. This chain links TRBV4-1 with TRBJ1-1, with D unresolved. The V gene's germline CDR1 is MGHRA and CDR2 YSYEKL. This CDR3 has 15 amino acids. V lost 0 bases to trimming and J lost 1 base, with 9 bases between them.

V gene TRBV11-2 combines with J gene TRBJ1-2, with D perhaps TRBD1 (5 bases). The CDR3 totals 15 residues. The germline CDR1 and CDR2 sequences are SGHAT and FQNNGV. The ends were cut back, 1 base at V and 4 bases at J, with 13 bases in the middle. As DNA, the CDR3 is TGTGCCAGCAGCTTAGTTGGGGGACTAAGCTATGGCTACACCTTC. Its translation is CASSLVGGLSYGYTF. Full variable domain (remainder filled in from reference TRBV11-2 and TRBJ1-2): EAGVAQSPRYKIIEKRQSVAFWCNPISGHATLYWYQQILGQGPKLLIQFQNNGVVDDSQLPKDRFSAERLKGVDSTLKIQPAKLEDSAVYLCASSLVGGLSYGYTFGSGTRLTVV.

V is TRBV11-2 and J is TRBJ2-7, with D maybe TRBD1 (6 bases). V lost 5 bases and J 2 bases, leaving 13 bases between the germline ends. The CDR3 length is 14 residues. Germline V CDR1 and CDR2: SGHAT, FQNNGV. CDR3 amino acids: CASSPGTSTYEQYF. CDR3 DNA: TGTGCCAGCAGCCCCGGGACATCGACCTACGAGCAGTACTTC.

The chain couples TRBV5-1 to TRBJ2-4; D is possibly TRBD1 or TRBD2 (5 bases each). Germline V gene sequence: CDR1 SGHRS, CDR2 YFSETQ. The CDR3 spans 14 residues. With 0 bases removed from V and 8 bases from J, the gap between germline ends came to 12 bases. The CDR3 sequence is CASSLGRRGDIQYF. In DNA, the CDR3 is TGCGCCAGCAGCTTGGGTCGGAGAGGGGACATTCAGTACTTC.

The chain is built from TRBV7-2 and TRBJ1-6; maybe TRBD1 (5 bases). Germline V gene lookup returns CDR1 SGHTA and CDR2 FQGNSA. The CDR3 has 14 residues. The germline V and J ends were trimmed by 3 bases and 7 bases, with 10 bases remaining between them. CDR3 coding DNA: TGTGCCAGCAGCTTCGGGACGGGGAATTCACCCCTCCACTTT. Translated: CASSFGTGNSPLHF.

V gene TRBV19 combines with J gene TRBJ2-1; the D call may be TRBD1 or TRBD2 (5 bases each). This CDR3 spans 13 amino acids. Looked up from germline, CDR1 is LNHDA and CDR2 is SQIVND (reference sequence). Between the trimmed V and J ends, which lost 10 bases and 6 bases, there was a span of 16 bases. DNA of the CDR3: TGTGCCACCCTTAGCAGGGCGGGCAATGAGCAGTTCTTC. Its translation: CATLSRAGNEQFF.

The chain joins TRBV6-2 or TRBV6-3 to TRBJ2-7; D is ambiguous. The CDR3 contains 11 residues. Between the trimmed V and J ends, which lost 4 bases and 7 bases, there was a span of 8 bases. Germline-derived CDR1 and CDR2 are MNHEY and SVGEGT. CDR3 sequence (DNA): TGTGCCAGCAGTTGGTCGAGGGAGCAGTACTTC. The encoded protein is CASSWSREQYF.

The chain couples TRBV27 to TRBJ1-6; 7 bases are a match to TRBD1. Germline values: CDR1 MNHEY, CDR2 SMNVEV (reference sequence). The CDR3 totals 12 residues. V lost 8 bases, J lost 7 bases, and 2 bases stayed unmatched. The chain's CDR3 is CASQGGNSPLHF. DNA for the CDR3: TGTGCCAGCCAGGGGGGGAATTCACCCCTCCACTTT.

This clone appeared a single time. J is TRBJ2-7 and V is TRBV7-9; TRBD1 matches 8 bases. Trimming took 4 bases from V and 6 from J; bases not matched to a gene: 11. Looked up from germline, CDR1 is SEHNR and CDR2 is FQNEAQ (reference sequence). The CDR3 totals 15 residues. In nucleotides, the CDR3 is TGTGCCAGCAGCTCCCTCGGTACAGGGGGTCTCGAGCAGTACTTC. Protein: CASSSLGTGGLEQYF.

V and J are TRBV9 and TRBJ2-2; 9 nucleotides agree with TRBD1. V lost 0 bases, J lost 7 bases, and 7 bases stayed unmatched. CDR1 is SGDLS, CDR2 YYNGEE, per germline. The CDR3 spans 16 residues. The CDR3 loop is CASSVVTGGNGGELFF. In DNA, the CDR3 is TGTGCCAGCAGCGTAGTTACAGGGGGCAACGGCGGGGAGCTGTTTTTT.

This chain joins TRBV7-2 and TRBJ2-7; tentatively, D is TRBD1 (5 bases). With 0 bases removed from V and 2 bases from J, the gap between germline ends came to 11 bases. Germline-derived CDR1 and CDR2 are SGHTA and FQGNSA. The CDR3 spans 15 residues. The CDR3 sequence: CASSLAADRAYEQYF. As DNA, the CDR3 is TGTGCCAGCAGCTTAGCTGCAGACAGAGCCTACGAGCAGTACTTC.

The chain uses TRBV7-2 and TRBJ1-3; 11 positions match TRBD1. V lost 5 bases, J lost 8 bases, and 8 bases stayed unmatched. Germline V gene lookup returns CDR1 SGHTA and CDR2 FQGNSA. This CDR3 contains 15 residues. CDR3 amino acids: CASSPLGQGVDTIYF. CDR3 DNA sequence: TGTGCCAGCAGCCCCTTGGGACAGGGGGTCGACACCATATATTTT.

The chain has TRBV7-2 and TRBJ1-2; D may be TRBD1 (5 bases). V lost 1 base and J 7 bases, leaving 13 bases between the germline ends. CDR1 SGHTA and CDR2 FQGNSA come from the germline V gene. The CDR3 is 14 residues long. CDR3 sequence (DNA): TGTGCCAGCAGCTTAGACGCCCAGGGATCTGGCTACACCTTC. This sequence encodes CASSLDAQGSGYTF.